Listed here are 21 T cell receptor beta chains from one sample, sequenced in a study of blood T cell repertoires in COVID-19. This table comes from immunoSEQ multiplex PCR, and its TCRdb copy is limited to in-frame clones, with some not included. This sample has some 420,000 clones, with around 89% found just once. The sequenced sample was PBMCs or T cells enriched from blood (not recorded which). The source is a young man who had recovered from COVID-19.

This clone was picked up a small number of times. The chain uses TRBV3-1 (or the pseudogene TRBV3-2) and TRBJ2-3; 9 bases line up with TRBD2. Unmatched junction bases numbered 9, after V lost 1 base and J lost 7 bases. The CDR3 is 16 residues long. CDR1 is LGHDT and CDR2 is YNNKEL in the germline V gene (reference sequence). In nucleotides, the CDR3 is TGTGCCAGCAGCCAAGGGTTGATAGCGGGAGCACATACGCAGTATTTT. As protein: CASSQGLIAGAHTQYF.

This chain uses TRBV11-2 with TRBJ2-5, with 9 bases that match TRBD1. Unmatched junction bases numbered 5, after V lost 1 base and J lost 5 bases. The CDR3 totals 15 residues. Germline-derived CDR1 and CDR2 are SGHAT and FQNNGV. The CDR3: CASSLGDRDAETQYF. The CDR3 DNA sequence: TGTGCCAGCAGCTTAGGGGACAGGGACGCGGAGACCCAGTACTTC.

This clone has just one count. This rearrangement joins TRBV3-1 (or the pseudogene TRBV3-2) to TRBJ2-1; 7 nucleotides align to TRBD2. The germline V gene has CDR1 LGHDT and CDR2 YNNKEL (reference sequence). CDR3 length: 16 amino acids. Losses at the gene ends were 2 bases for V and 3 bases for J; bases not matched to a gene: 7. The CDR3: CASSQYAGVNYNEQFF. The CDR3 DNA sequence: TGTGCCAGCAGCCAATACGCGGGAGTGAACTACAATGAGCAGTTCTTC.

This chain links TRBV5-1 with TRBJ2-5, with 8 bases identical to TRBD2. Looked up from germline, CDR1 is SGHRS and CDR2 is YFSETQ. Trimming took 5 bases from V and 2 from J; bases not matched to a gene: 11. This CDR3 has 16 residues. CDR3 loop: CASSLGSSGLQETQYF. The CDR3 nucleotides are TGCGCCAGCAGTTTAGGGTCTAGCGGGTTACAAGAGACCCAGTACTTC.

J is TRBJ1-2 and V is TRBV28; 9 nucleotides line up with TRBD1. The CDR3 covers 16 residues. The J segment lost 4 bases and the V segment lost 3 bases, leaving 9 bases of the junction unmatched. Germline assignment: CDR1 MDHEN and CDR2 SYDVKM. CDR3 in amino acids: CASSFGLGQGTYGYTF. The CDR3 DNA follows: TGTGCCAGCAGTTTTGGTCTCGGACAGGGGACCTATGGCTACACCTTC.

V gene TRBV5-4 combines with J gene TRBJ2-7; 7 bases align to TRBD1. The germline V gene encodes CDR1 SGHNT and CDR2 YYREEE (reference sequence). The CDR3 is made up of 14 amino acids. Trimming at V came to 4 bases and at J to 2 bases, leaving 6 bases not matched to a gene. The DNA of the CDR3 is TGTGCCAGCAGCCCTCGACAGGGAACCTACGAGCAGTACTTC. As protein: CASSPRQGTYEQYF.

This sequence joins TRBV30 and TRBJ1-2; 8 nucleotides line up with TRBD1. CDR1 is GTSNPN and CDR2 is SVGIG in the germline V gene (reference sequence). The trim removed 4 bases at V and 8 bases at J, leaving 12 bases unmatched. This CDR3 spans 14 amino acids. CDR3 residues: CAWTLPWTGKGYTF. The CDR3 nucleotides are TGTGCCTGGACCCTACCCTGGACAGGGAAAGGCTACACCTTC.

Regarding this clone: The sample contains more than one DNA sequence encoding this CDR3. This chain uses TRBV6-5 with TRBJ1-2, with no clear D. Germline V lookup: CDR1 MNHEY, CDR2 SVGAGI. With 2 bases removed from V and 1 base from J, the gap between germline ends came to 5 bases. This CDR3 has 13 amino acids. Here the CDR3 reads CASSYTGNYGYTF. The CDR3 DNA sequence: TGTGCCAGCAGTTACACGGGTAACTATGGCTACACCTTC.

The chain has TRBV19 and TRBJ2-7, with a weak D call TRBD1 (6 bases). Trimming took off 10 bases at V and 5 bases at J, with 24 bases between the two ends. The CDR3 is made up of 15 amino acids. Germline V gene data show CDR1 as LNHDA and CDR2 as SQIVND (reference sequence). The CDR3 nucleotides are TGTGCCACCCGTCAGGGGTCCCTGGAGTTGGACGAGCAGTACTTC. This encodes CATRQGSLELDEQYF.

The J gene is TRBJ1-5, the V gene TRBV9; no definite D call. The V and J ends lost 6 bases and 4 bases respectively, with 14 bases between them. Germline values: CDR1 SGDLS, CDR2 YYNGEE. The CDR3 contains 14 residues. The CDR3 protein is CASNSGELNQPQHF. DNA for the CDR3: TGTGCCAGCAATAGCGGGGAGCTGAATCAGCCCCAGCATTTT.

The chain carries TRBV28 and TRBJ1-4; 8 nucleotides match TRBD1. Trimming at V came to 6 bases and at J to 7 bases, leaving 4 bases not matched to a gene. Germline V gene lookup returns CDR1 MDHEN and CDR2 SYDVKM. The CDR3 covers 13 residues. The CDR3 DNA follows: TGTGCCAGCAGCCTAGACAGGGGTGAAAAACTGTTTTTT. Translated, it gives CASSLDRGEKLFF.

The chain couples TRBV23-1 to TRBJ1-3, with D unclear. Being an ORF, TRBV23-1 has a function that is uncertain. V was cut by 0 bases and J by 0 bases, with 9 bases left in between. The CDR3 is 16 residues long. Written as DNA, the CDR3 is TGCGCCAGCAGTCAATCTAGCGGAATCTCTGGAAACACCATATATTTT. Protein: CASSQSSGISGNTIYF.

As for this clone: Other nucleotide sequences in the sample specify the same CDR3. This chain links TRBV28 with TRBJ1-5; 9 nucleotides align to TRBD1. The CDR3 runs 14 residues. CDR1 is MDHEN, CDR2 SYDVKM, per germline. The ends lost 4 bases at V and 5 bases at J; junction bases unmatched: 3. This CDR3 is CASSSGQGDQPQHF. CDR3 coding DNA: TGTGCCAGCAGTTCGGGACAGGGTGATCAGCCCCAGCATTTT.

For the CDR3, the DNA is TGTGCCAGCAGTTTAAGGGGGCGCGGTGTTGCTAATGAAAAACTGTTTTTT. Translated: CASSLRGRGVANEKLFF. This sequence joins TRBV27 and TRBJ1-4, with 7 bases matching TRBD1. Per the germline V gene, CDR1 is MNHEY and CDR2 is SMNVEV (reference sequence). The CDR3 runs 17 residues. Losses at the gene ends were 2 bases for V and 3 bases for J; bases not matched to a gene: 9.

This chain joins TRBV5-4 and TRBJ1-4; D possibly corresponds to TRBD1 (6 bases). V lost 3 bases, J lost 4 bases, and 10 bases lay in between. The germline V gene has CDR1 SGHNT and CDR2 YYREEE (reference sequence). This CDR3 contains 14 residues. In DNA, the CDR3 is TGTGCCAGCAGCTCGGACAGTCGTAATGAAAAACTGTTTTTT. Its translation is CASSSDSRNEKLFF.

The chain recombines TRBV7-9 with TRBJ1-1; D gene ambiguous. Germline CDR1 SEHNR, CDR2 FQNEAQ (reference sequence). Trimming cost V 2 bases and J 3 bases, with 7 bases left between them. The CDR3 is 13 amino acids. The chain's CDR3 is CASSLPQDTEAFF. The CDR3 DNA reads TGTGCCAGCAGCTTACCCCAGGACACTGAAGCTTTCTTT.

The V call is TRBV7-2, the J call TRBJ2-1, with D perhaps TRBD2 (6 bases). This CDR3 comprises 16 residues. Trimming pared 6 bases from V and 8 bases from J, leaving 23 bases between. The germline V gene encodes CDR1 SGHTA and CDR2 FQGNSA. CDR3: CASRIYGTSSDHEQFF. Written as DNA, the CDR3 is TGTGCCAGCAGAATCTATGGGACTTCGTCTGACCATGAGCAGTTCTTC.

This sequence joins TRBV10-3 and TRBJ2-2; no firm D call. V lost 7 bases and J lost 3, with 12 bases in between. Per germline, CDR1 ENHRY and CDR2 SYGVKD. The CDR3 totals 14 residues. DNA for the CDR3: TGTGCCATCAAGTCGAGGCTAGACACCGGGGAGCTGTTTTTT. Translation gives CAIKSRLDTGELFF.

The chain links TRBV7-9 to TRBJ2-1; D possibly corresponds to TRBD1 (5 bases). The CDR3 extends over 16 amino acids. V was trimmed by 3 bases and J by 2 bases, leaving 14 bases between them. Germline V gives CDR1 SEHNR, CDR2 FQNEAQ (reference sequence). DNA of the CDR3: TGTGCCAGCAGCTTCCTGGCGCAGGGCGCCTACAATGAGCAGTTCTTC. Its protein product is CASSFLAQGAYNEQFF.

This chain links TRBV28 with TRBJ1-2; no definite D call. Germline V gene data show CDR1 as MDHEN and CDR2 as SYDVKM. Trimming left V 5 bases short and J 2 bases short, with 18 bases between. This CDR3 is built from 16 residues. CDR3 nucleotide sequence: TGTGCCAGCAGTACCGAAACCAGGCGGGAGAACTATGGCTACACCTTC. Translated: CASSTETRRENYGYTF.

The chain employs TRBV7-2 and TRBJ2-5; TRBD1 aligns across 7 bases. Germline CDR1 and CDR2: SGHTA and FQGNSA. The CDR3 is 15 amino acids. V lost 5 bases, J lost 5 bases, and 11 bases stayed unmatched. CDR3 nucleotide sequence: TGTGCCAGCAGCCCGGGACAGTCCGTCCTGGAGACCCAGTACTTC. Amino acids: CASSPGQSVLETQYF. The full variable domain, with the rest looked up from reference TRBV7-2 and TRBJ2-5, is GAGVSQSPSNKVTEKGKDVELRCDPISGHTALYWYRQSLGQGLEFLIYFQGNSAPDKSGLPSDRFSAERTGGSVSTLTIQRTQQEDSAVYLCASSPGQSVLETQYFGPGTRLLVL.